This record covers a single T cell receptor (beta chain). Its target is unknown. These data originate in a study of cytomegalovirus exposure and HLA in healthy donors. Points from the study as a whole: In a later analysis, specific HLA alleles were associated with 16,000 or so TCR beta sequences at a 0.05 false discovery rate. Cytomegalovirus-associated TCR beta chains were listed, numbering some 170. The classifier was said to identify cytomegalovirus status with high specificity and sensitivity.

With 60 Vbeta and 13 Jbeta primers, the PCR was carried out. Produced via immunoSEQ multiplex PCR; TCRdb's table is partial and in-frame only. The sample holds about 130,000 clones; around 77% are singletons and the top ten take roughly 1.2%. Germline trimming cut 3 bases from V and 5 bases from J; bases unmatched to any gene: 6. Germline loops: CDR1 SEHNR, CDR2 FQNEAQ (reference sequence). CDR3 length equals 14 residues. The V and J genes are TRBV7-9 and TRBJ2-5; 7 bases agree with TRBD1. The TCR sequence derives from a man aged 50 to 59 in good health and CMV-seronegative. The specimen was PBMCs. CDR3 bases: TGTGCCAGCAGCTTGAGAGGGGGCCGGGAGACCCAGTACTTC. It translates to CASSLRGGRETQYF.